These 11 T cell receptor beta chains share one sample of origin, sequenced in a study of human CD8 memory T cell subsets. CCR7+ PD-1+ TIGIT+ early memory CD8+ cells with dysfunctional traits were TPEX. TCR beta libraries were made by UMI-labeled 5' RACE. TCRdb reprocessed the 5' RACE reads and keeps a single row for each CDR3 protein, giving no DNA. Its table lists around 9,600 distinct CDR3 sequences. The sample comprised CD8+ T cells from PBMCs. Receptor source: a human donor in good health.

The chain combines TRBV3-1 with TRBJ2-2. Germline loops: CDR1 LGHDT, CDR2 YNNKEL (reference sequence). This CDR3 has 12 amino acids. The CDR3: CASSRGTGELFF.

V gene TRBV6-5 combines with J gene TRBJ1-1. This CDR3 spans 14 amino acids. Germline loops: CDR1 MNHEY, CDR2 SVGAGI. CDR3: CASSYAMKDTEAFF.

The chain is built from TRBV4-1 and TRBJ1-5; TCRdb proposes TRBD1, but this gene call is untestable without DNA. Per the germline V gene, CDR1 is MGHRA and CDR2 is YSYEKL. This CDR3 comprises 16 residues. The CDR3: CASSQDGSGGPQPQHF.

The V and J genes are TRBV4-3 and TRBJ1-2; absent DNA, TCRdb's TRBD1 call cannot be checked. The germline V gene encodes CDR1 LGHNA and CDR2 YSLEER. This CDR3 is built from 17 residues. CDR3 protein: CASSQDRGSRDTYGYTF.

The chain joins TRBV28 to TRBJ2-3. Germline assignment: CDR1 MDHEN and CDR2 SYDVKM. The CDR3 spans 15 residues. The CDR3 sequence: CASSVSSASTDTQYF. Combining the CDR3 with reference TRBV28 and TRBJ2-3 gives the whole variable domain DVKVTQSSRYLVKRTGEKVFLECVQDMDHENMFWYRQDPGLGLRLIYFSYDVKMKEKGDIPEGYSVSREKKERFSLILESASTNQTSMYLCASSVSSASTDTQYFGPGTRLTVL.

This clonotype counts as medium-sized by frequency. The chain joins TRBV10-3 to TRBJ2-5; TCRdb gives TRBD2 as the D gene, but with no DNA this cannot be confirmed. The CDR3 is 15 amino acids. Germline CDR1 ENHRY, CDR2 SYGVKD. The CDR3 loop is CAISESTGTFETQYF.

The chain recombines TRBV28 with TRBJ2-1; the TCRdb call, TRBD2, lacks DNA for checking. The germline V gene has CDR1 MDHEN and CDR2 SYDVKM. CDR3 length equals 16 residues. CDR3 loop: CATSSSSGSYPNEQFF.

The CDR3 spells CASSLALGVTYGYTEAFF. The chain couples TRBV12-3 or TRBV12-4 to TRBJ1-1. This CDR3 is built from 18 residues.

This rearrangement joins TRBV19 to TRBJ2-3; the TRBD1 assignment by TCRdb is unverifiable without DNA. CDR1 and CDR2 from the germline V gene are LNHDA and SQIVND (reference sequence). The CDR3 covers 15 residues. The CDR3 spells CASSMGSGGADTQYF.

This chain uses TRBV19 with TRBJ2-3; TCRdb returns TRBD1, unconfirmable since there is no DNA. The length of the CDR3 is 14 residues. Germline V gene data show CDR1 as LNHDA and CDR2 as SQIVND (reference sequence). The CDR3 sequence: CASSIGTGEDTQYF.

The chain is built from TRBV7-2 and TRBJ2-1. CDR3 length: 12 amino acids. CDR1 and CDR2 (germline): SGHTA, FQGNSA. The CDR3 here is CASSLTGSEQFF.